This T cell receptor (beta chain) was obtained from a study of blood T cells in healthy people across ages. Study-wide results and caveats: A strong correlation was seen between TCR beta diversity and naive T cell percentage.

This clonotype was recorded a few times. The antigen remains undetermined. Trimming removed 4 bases from V and 1 base from J; junction bases left unmatched: 7. CDR3 length: 14 amino acids. The germline V gene encodes CDR1 SQVTM and CDR2 ANQGSEA. Each donor was a healthy Caucasian individual from Russia, aged roughly 6 to 90. Next came a second PCR, run for about 6 to 11 cycles, which used a sample-barcoded 5' primer along with a J-beta primer mix. Per-sample output comprised a minimum of 2.5 million paired-end reads containing CDR3. TCRdb called the 5' RACE reads again in MiXCR, with one record for every CDR3 protein. The table shows about 1,500,000 distinct CDR3 sequences, with 42% occurring only once.

The chain has TRBV29-1 and TRBJ2-7; 7 nucleotides align to TRBD1. The sequence derives from a woman aged 18-29 years in good health. Sequencing was performed on blood. CDR3 DNA: TGCAGCGTTGGAGGGGGCACGGCTTCCTACGAGCAGTACTTC. Its translation: CSVGGGTASYEQYF.